The 21 T cell receptor beta chains reported below all come from one sample, sequenced in a study of blood T cell repertoires in COVID-19. Here immunoSEQ multiplex PCR was the method, and the copy in TCRdb shows in-frame clones only, minus some. The table includes some 96,000 clones, about 86% detected once. The sequenced sample was peripheral blood. Source of these receptors: an elderly man with acute or convalescent COVID-19.

The chain recombines TRBV30 with TRBJ1-6; D is unresolved. Germline values: CDR1 GTSNPN, CDR2 SVGIG (reference sequence). V was pared by 8 bases and J by 12 bases, with 14 bases between. The CDR3 totals 11 residues. The CDR3 DNA is TGTGCCCAAAGCCGAGGAGGACCCCTCCACTTT. This gives the protein CAQSRGGPLHF.

The chain uses TRBV3-1 (or the pseudogene TRBV3-2) and TRBJ2-7; tentatively, D is TRBD2 (6 bases). Germline assignment: CDR1 LGHDT and CDR2 YNNKEL (reference sequence). The CDR3 covers 13 residues. V was cut by 4 bases and J by 7 bases, with 14 bases left in between. The CDR3 nucleotides read TGTGCCAGCAGCCCGTCGGGGGTGAGGGAGCAGTACTTC. This sequence encodes CASSPSGVREQYF.

The chain employs TRBV19 and TRBJ2-5; 9 bases line up with TRBD1. This CDR3 has 15 residues. Germline values: CDR1 LNHDA, CDR2 SQIVND (reference sequence). The V gene end was trimmed by 5 bases and the J gene end by 4 bases; junction bases not matched to a gene: 8. CDR3 sequence reads: CASSVRRTGVETQYF. The DNA for the CDR3 is TGTGCCAGTAGTGTCCGACGGACAGGGGTAGAGACCCAGTACTTC.

The chain links TRBV4-1 to TRBJ2-2; 12 positions match TRBD2. The CDR3 loop spans 17 amino acids. Germline CDR1 reads MGHRA; CDR2 reads YSYEKL. V trimming: 6 bases; J trimming: 1 base; junction bases outside the gene matches: 6. CDR3 in DNA: TGCGCCAGCAGGCCGACTAGCGGGAGACAGAACACCGGGGAGCTGTTTTTT. It specifies CASRPTSGRQNTGELFF.

This clone is labeled medium-sized. This chain joins TRBV5-1 and TRBJ1-1, with a tentative D call TRBD1 (5 bases). CDR1 and CDR2 (germline): SGHRS, YFSETQ. The germline V and J ends were trimmed by 4 bases and 0 bases, with 7 bases remaining between them. This CDR3 has 13 residues. CDR3 in amino acids: CASSTGLNTEAFF. The CDR3 region has the DNA TGCGCCAGCAGCACAGGCCTGAACACTGAAGCTTTCTTT.

The chain employs TRBV11-3 and TRBJ2-2; D is ambiguous. Germline V gene sequence: CDR1 SGHNT, CDR2 YENEEA. The CDR3 spans 16 residues. V gave up 1 base and J gave up 2 bases, with 11 bases separating them. For the CDR3, the DNA is TGTGCCAGCAGCTTAGGAGTCACAGTAAACACCGGGGAGCTGTTTTTT. Its translation: CASSLGVTVNTGELFF.

V gene TRBV4-2 combines with J gene TRBJ2-5, with 7 bases lining up with TRBD2. V shed 4 bases and J 2 bases; nucleotides not matched to a gene: 7. This CDR3 contains 15 residues. Per germline, CDR1 LGHNA and CDR2 YNFKEQ. CDR3 region: CASSLNLGGQETQYF. DNA for the CDR3: TGTGCCAGCAGCCTCAACCTGGGAGGGCAAGAGACCCAGTACTTC.

The chain has TRBV20-1 and TRBJ2-2; TRBD2 aligns across 8 bases. The junction had 7 bases not matched to a gene; V was cut back by 3 bases and J by 1 base. Germline V lookup: CDR1 DFQATT, CDR2 SNEGSKA (reference sequence). The CDR3 is 16 residues long. CDR3 DNA: TGCAGTGCTAGTCGCCCGCTAGCGGGGAACACCGGGGAGCTGTTTTTT. Protein sequence: CSASRPLAGNTGELFF.

This clone was counted a single time. V usage is TRBV4-1 and J usage is TRBJ1-6; D gene unclear. Trimming took 0 bases from V and 7 from J, leaving 13 bases between them. CDR1 and CDR2 from the germline V gene are MGHRA and YSYEKL. This CDR3 has 16 residues. The CDR3 protein is CASSQDHGVPNSPLHF. DNA for the CDR3: TGCGCCAGCAGCCAAGATCACGGAGTACCAAATTCACCCCTCCACTTT.

The rearrangement uses TRBV10-3 and TRBJ2-2; 9 bases line up with TRBD1. This CDR3 region has 18 residues. J lost 2 bases, V lost 3 bases, and 10 bases had no gene match. Per the germline V gene, CDR1 is ENHRY and CDR2 is SYGVKD. The CDR3 loop is CAISENRPGQGNTGELFF. Here the CDR3 DNA reads TGTGCCATCAGTGAAAACAGACCGGGACAGGGCAACACCGGGGAGCTGTTTTTT.

The chain has TRBV2 and TRBJ1-2; possibly TRBD1 for D (5 bases). The CDR3 length is 14 residues. Trimming removed 6 bases from V and 6 bases from J, with 17 bases in between. In germline, CDR1 is SNHLY, CDR2 FYNNEI. The CDR3 DNA is TGTGCCAGCAGCGAATCAGGGCGGGAAGATGGCTACACCTTC. Its translation is CASSESGREDGYTF.

The genes are TRBV18 and TRBJ2-2; TRBD2 might be the D (6 bases). This CDR3 is 14 amino acids long. Trimming removed 0 bases from V and 11 bases from J, with 13 bases in between. Germline CDR1 KGHSH, CDR2 LQKENI. CDR3 DNA: TGTGCCAGCTCACCACCAGGCGGGGTGGTCGAGCTGTTTTTT. The encoded protein is CASSPPGGVVELFF.

A single count supports this clone. The rearrangement links TRBV11-2 to TRBJ1-1; 7 nucleotides match TRBD1. V trimming: 5 bases; J trimming: 7 bases; junction bases outside the gene matches: 4. The CDR3 extends over 12 amino acids. The germline V gene encodes CDR1 SGHAT and CDR2 FQNNGV. CDR3 loop: CASSPGTVEAFF. CDR3 coding DNA: TGTGCCAGCAGCCCGGGGACAGTTGAAGCTTTCTTT. The full variable domain, in which reference TRBV11-2 and TRBJ1-1 provide the parts outside the CDR3, is EAGVAQSPRYKIIEKRQSVAFWCNPISGHATLYWYQQILGQGPKLLIQFQNNGVVDDSQLPKDRFSAERLKGVDSTLKIQPAKLEDSAVYLCASSPGTVEAFFGQGTRLTVV.

V gene TRBV28 combines with J gene TRBJ2-7, with D possibly matching TRBD2 (6 bases). CDR3 length: 15 residues. The germline gives CDR1 MDHEN, CDR2 SYDVKM. The V end lost 6 bases, the J end lost 3 bases, and 18 bases lay between the germline ends. The CDR3 region is CASSPPYAGFYEQYF. The CDR3 nucleotides read TGTGCCAGCAGCCCCCCCTACGCGGGGTTCTACGAGCAGTACTTC.

The chain couples TRBV11-3 to TRBJ1-1; D may be TRBD1 (5 bases). Per germline, CDR1 SGHNT and CDR2 YENEEA. This CDR3 region has 13 residues. V shed 4 bases and J shed 3 bases, with 9 bases lying between them. The CDR3 sequence is CASSYRGDTEAFF. The CDR3 bases are TGTGCCAGCAGCTACCGGGGGGACACTGAAGCTTTCTTT.

The rearrangement joins TRBV11-2 to TRBJ2-7; D may be TRBD2 (6 bases). The germline V and J ends were trimmed by 5 bases and 6 bases, with 26 bases remaining between them. Germline V lookup: CDR1 SGHAT, CDR2 FQNNGV. This CDR3 spans 17 amino acids. The DNA of the CDR3 is TGTGCCAGCAGCGCAGACGTTAGAAGGGCGGGGAACCGCGAGCAGTACTTC. It encodes CASSADVRRAGNREQYF.

The chain employs TRBV7-8 and TRBJ1-4, with a weak D call TRBD1 (5 bases). The CDR3 extends over 14 amino acids. V was shortened by 2 bases and J by 8 bases, with 12 bases between the two germline ends. The germline gives CDR1 SGHVS, CDR2 FQNEAQ. CDR3 sequence: CASSLRGRGEKLFF. The CDR3, as DNA: TGTGCCAGCAGCTTACGGGGGAGGGGCGAAAAACTGTTTTTT. Based on the CDR3 plus reference TRBV7-8 and TRBJ1-4, the full variable domain is GAGVSQSPRYKVAKRGQDVALRCDPISGHVSLFWYQQALGQGPEFLTYFQNEAQLDKSGLPSDRFFAERPEGSVSTLKIQRTQQEDSAVYLCASSLRGRGEKLFFGSGTQLSVL.

The chain is built from TRBV29-1 and TRBJ1-1; 10 bases fit TRBD1. CDR3 length: 16 amino acids. Trimming cost V 6 bases and J 4 bases; bases outside gene matches: 14. From germline, CDR1 is SQVTM and CDR2 ANQGSEA. The CDR3 here is CSVYRRDRGWGTEAFF. As DNA, the CDR3 is TGCAGCGTCTACCGACGGGACAGGGGATGGGGCACTGAAGCTTTCTTT.

The rearrangement uses TRBV28 and TRBJ2-1; no definite D call. In germline, CDR1 is MDHEN, CDR2 SYDVKM. The germline V and J ends were trimmed by 2 bases and 8 bases, with 16 bases remaining between them. CDR3 length: 15 residues. CDR3 DNA: TGTGCCAGCAGTTTAATGGCAGGTAGTACATATGAGCAGTTCTTC. Translated: CASSLMAGSTYEQFF.

This chain links TRBV28 with TRBJ1-3; no clear D. This CDR3 has 13 amino acids. Trimming shortened V by 3 bases and J by 8 bases, and 11 bases separated the two germline ends. Germline CDR1 and CDR2: MDHEN and SYDVKM. This chain's CDR3 is CASSFLEVDTIYF. DNA of the CDR3: TGTGCCAGCAGTTTTTTGGAGGTGGACACCATATATTTT. Together with reference TRBV28 and TRBJ1-3, the CDR3 gives the full variable domain: DVKVTQSSRYLVKRTGEKVFLECVQDMDHENMFWYRQDPGLGLRLIYFSYDVKMKEKGDIPEGYSVSREKKERFSLILESASTNQTSMYLCASSFLEVDTIYFGEGSWLTVV.

This clone showed up just a few times. The chain is built from TRBV6-1 and TRBJ2-1, with TRBD1 identical over 7 bases. The trim removed 4 bases at V and 1 base at J, leaving 7 bases unmatched. This CDR3 is built from 16 residues. Per the germline V gene, CDR1 is MNHNS and CDR2 is SASEGT. The CDR3 DNA sequence: TGTGCCAGCAGTGGTCACAGGGGCGAATCCTACAATGAGCAGTTCTTC. Encoded protein: CASSGHRGESYNEQFF.